The next 19 T cell receptor beta chains were all read from a single sample in a study of blood T cell repertoires in COVID-19. Profiling relied on immunoSEQ multiplex PCR, and the TCRdb table lists in-frame clones only, not all of them. The profile shows about 120,000 clones, 65% to 80% of them singletons. Sequenced: peripheral blood. These TCRs come from a man aged 50-60 years with acute or convalescent COVID-19.

This chain links TRBV19 with TRBJ1-1, with TRBD1 as a possible D gene (6 bases). Deletions cut 2 bases from V and 0 bases from J, with 13 bases between. The CDR3 has 16 amino acids. Germline CDR1 and CDR2: LNHDA and SQIVND (reference sequence). This CDR3 is CASSIRPGAVNTEAFF. Written as DNA, the CDR3 is TGTGCCAGTAGTATAAGGCCAGGGGCTGTGAACACTGAAGCTTTCTTT.

In nucleotides, the CDR3 is TGTGCCAGCAGTAGAGGGTCTCACGAGCAGTACTTC. It is translated as CASSRGSHEQYF. This chain connects TRBV25-1 to TRBJ2-7; TRBD2 might be the D (5 bases). The V end lost 5 bases, the J end lost 5 bases, and 10 bases lay between the germline ends. Germline CDR1 and CDR2: MGHDK and SYGVNS. The CDR3 sequence is 12 residues long.

The CDR3 nucleotides are TGTGCCAGCTCCCGGACTAGCTCATCCTACAATGAGCAGTTCTTC. This codes for CASSRTSSSYNEQFF. This chain connects TRBV18 to TRBJ2-1; 8 positions match TRBD2. Trimming at V came to 6 bases and at J to 1 base, leaving 5 bases not matched to a gene. Germline lookup yields CDR1 KGHSH and CDR2 LQKENI. CDR3 length equals 15 residues.

This sequence joins TRBV12-5 and TRBJ2-1; no reliable D call. This CDR3 has 11 residues. In germline, CDR1 is LGHNT, CDR2 FRNRAP. Trimming left V 8 bases short and J 5 bases short, with 7 bases between. CDR3 sequence: CASSTDNEQFF. CDR3 bases: TGTGCTAGTTCAACAGACAATGAGCAGTTCTTC.

The chain combines TRBV7-6 with TRBJ2-1, with 7 positions matching TRBD1. The CDR3 extends over 15 amino acids. Germline V gene data show CDR1 as SGHVS and CDR2 as FNYEAQ. The J segment lost 7 bases and the V segment lost 1 base, leaving 7 bases of the junction unmatched. CDR3 DNA sequence: TGTGCCAGCAGCTTAGAAGGGGGCGCGAATAATGAGCAGTTCTTC. Protein sequence: CASSLEGGANNEQFF.

V usage is TRBV9 and J usage is TRBJ2-7; D unclear. With 0 bases removed from V and 2 bases from J, the gap between germline ends came to 9 bases. The CDR3 consists of 14 residues. CDR1 is SGDLS and CDR2 is YYNGEE in the germline V gene. CDR3 residues: CASSVDSLAYEQYF. In DNA, the CDR3 is TGTGCCAGCAGCGTAGACAGTTTGGCCTACGAGCAGTACTTC.

The chain links TRBV19 to TRBJ2-3, with 8 bases lining up with TRBD2. Per the germline V gene, CDR1 is LNHDA and CDR2 is SQIVND (reference sequence). This CDR3 is 15 amino acids long. J was trimmed by 3 bases and V by 0 bases; bases with no gene match: 2. CDR3 sequence: CASSIESSGTDTQYF. The CDR3 DNA reads as TGTGCCAGTAGTATAGAGTCTAGCGGGACAGATACGCAGTATTTT.

V and J are TRBV7-2 and TRBJ2-4, with TRBD2 matching over 8 bases. The ends lost 4 bases at V and 0 bases at J; junction bases unmatched: 11. CDR1 SGHTA and CDR2 FQGNSA come from the germline V gene. The CDR3 consists of 18 residues. The CDR3 loop reads CASSSLPGLDLAKNIQYF. The CDR3 DNA reads as TGTGCCAGCAGCTCGCTTCCGGGACTAGACTTAGCCAAAAACATTCAGTACTTC.

The chain links TRBV7-8 to TRBJ2-5; D is ambiguous. CDR1 and CDR2 from the germline V gene are SGHVS and FQNEAQ. The V end was cut by 2 bases, the J end by 2 bases, with 6 bases between. The CDR3 runs 13 residues. CDR3 loop: CASSLSRQETQYF. The CDR3 DNA sequence: TGTGCCAGCAGCTTATCCCGGCAAGAGACCCAGTACTTC.

The chain links TRBV5-1 to TRBJ2-1; the match to TRBD2 covers 12 bases. The germline CDR1 and CDR2 sequences are SGHRS and YFSETQ. Losses at the gene ends were 3 bases for V and 4 bases for J; bases not matched to a gene: 8. The CDR3 covers 17 residues. CDR3 in DNA: TGCGCCAGCAGCTCCCCGCCGGGACTAGCGGGTTACAATGAGCAGTTCTTC. It encodes CASSSPPGLAGYNEQFF.

The chain couples TRBV29-1 to TRBJ2-7; no clear D gene. CDR1 SQVTM and CDR2 ANQGSEA come from the germline V gene. Trimming pared 2 bases from V and 4 bases from J, leaving 12 bases between. This CDR3 is built from 13 residues. CDR3 protein: CSVESRSGYEQYF. The CDR3 DNA follows: TGCAGCGTTGAATCCAGGTCCGGTTACGAGCAGTACTTC.

In its sample, this clone was seen a few times. The chain joins TRBV29-1 to TRBJ1-2; D may be TRBD1 (5 bases). V was cut by 1 base and J by 8 bases, with 14 bases left in between. There are 13 residues in the CDR3. Per the germline V gene, CDR1 is SQVTM and CDR2 is ANQGSEA. CDR3 nucleotide sequence: TGCAGCGTTGAAGGGTCAGATCAGGGAGGCTACACCTTC. Its protein is CSVEGSDQGGYTF. The full variable domain, in which reference TRBV29-1 and TRBJ1-2 provide the parts outside the CDR3, is SAVISQKPSRDICQRGTSLTIQCQVDSQVTMMFWYRQQPGQSLTLIATANQGSEATYESGFVIDKFPISRPNLTFSTLTVSNMSPEDSSIYLCSVEGSDQGGYTFGSGTRLTVV.

The chain employs TRBV29-1 and TRBJ2-5; 7 nucleotides align to TRBD2. In germline, CDR1 is SQVTM, CDR2 ANQGSEA. The trim removed 2 bases at V and 4 bases at J, leaving 13 bases unmatched. The CDR3 loop spans 16 amino acids. The CDR3 loop is CSVEPGLVGSLETQYF. CDR3 nucleotides: TGCAGCGTTGAACCCGGACTAGTCGGTTCGTTAGAGACCCAGTACTTC.

This sequence joins TRBV7-3 and TRBJ1-2, with 8 bases matching TRBD1. Losses at the gene ends were 5 bases for V and 6 bases for J; bases not matched to a gene: 14. Germline CDR1 is SGHTA and CDR2 is FQGTGA. CDR3 size: 16 residues. CDR3 sequence: CASSLTSGTGGDGYTF. The DNA for the CDR3 is TGTGCCAGCAGCCTGACCTCCGGGACAGGTGGGGATGGCTACACCTTC.

The chain recombines TRBV6-5 with TRBJ2-2; D possibly corresponds to TRBD2 (6 bases). CDR3 length: 15 residues. Trimming pared 0 bases from V and 3 bases from J, leaving 8 bases between. In germline, CDR1 is MNHEY, CDR2 SVGAGI. CDR3 nucleotides: TGTGCCAGCAGTTACTCGACGGGGGACACCGGGGAGCTGTTTTTT. As protein: CASSYSTGDTGELFF.

V usage is TRBV4-2 and J usage is TRBJ1-1, with D perhaps matching TRBD1 (6 bases). The CDR3 extends over 15 amino acids. Trimming pared 1 base from V and 3 bases from J, leaving 12 bases between. Germline V gives CDR1 LGHNA, CDR2 YNFKEQ. CDR3 coding DNA: TGTGCCAGCAGCCAAGCTGTGGCAGGGGACACTGAAGCTTTCTTT. Its translation is CASSQAVAGDTEAFF.

Concerning this clone itself: Other DNA sequences in this sample translate to the same CDR3. The V gene is TRBV29-1, the J gene TRBJ1-1; possible D gene TRBD1, 6 bases. Germline V gene sequence: CDR1 SQVTM, CDR2 ANQGSEA. Trimming pared 3 bases from V and 3 bases from J, leaving 8 bases between. This CDR3 region has 12 residues. The CDR3 sequence: CSVERGYTEAFF. In nucleotides, the CDR3 is TGCAGCGTTGAGAGGGGGTACACTGAAGCTTTCTTT.

The genes are TRBV11-2 and TRBJ2-1, with a weak D call TRBD2 (6 bases). CDR3 length: 14 amino acids. Trimming left V 4 bases short and J 7 bases short, with 14 bases between. Looked up from germline, CDR1 is SGHAT and CDR2 is FQNNGV. The CDR3 protein is CASSSFMGGNEQFF. CDR3 coding DNA: TGTGCCAGCAGCTCTTTTATGGGAGGTAATGAGCAGTTCTTC.

This clone was recorded a few times. V gene TRBV27 combines with J gene TRBJ2-7; TRBD1 aligns across 11 bases. The CDR3 runs 16 residues. Germline values: CDR1 MNHEY, CDR2 SMNVEV (reference sequence). Trimming cost V 4 bases and J 7 bases; bases outside gene matches: 12. The CDR3 loop is CASSSLNGQGASEQYF. For the CDR3, the DNA is TGTGCCAGCAGTTCCCTGAACGGACAGGGGGCGAGTGAGCAGTACTTC.